The text below deals with one TCR beta chain. What it binds is not known. This sample was included in a study of post-analysis software for immune sequencing data. The V segment lost 5 bases and the J segment 0 bases; nucleotides outside the gene matches: 12. From germline, CDR1 is LNHNV and CDR2 YYDKDF (reference sequence). The CDR3 totals 20 residues. Study-level results: Compared with controls, patients had more of 4 to 6 TRBV segments, including TRBV5-6, TRBV5-1 and TRBV20-1. Comparison with controls showed significantly lower normalized Chao1 diversity in multiple sclerosis patients.

Carried by the TCR beta cDNA libraries were unique molecular identifiers. The authors obtained roughly 0.5 million cDNA molecules from roughly 1 to 10 million T cells. TCRdb used MiXCR to reprocess the PCR reads, holding one entry per CDR3 protein. This table holds hundreds of thousands of distinct CDR3 sequences, roughly 58% found once. Sequencing used blood. This sequence was found in a girl between 5 and 17 years old with multiple sclerosis. V and J are TRBV15 and TRBJ2-1, with 14 bases that match TRBD2. CDR3 sequence (DNA): TGTGCCACCAGCGGCCCCGGGACTAGCGGGGGCCGGAGCTCCTACAATGAGCAGTTCTTC. Its translation is CATSGPGTSGGRSSYNEQFF.